One and the same sample provided the 15 T cell receptor beta chains below, sequenced in a study of blood T cells in healthy people across ages. A sample-barcoded 5' primer and a J-beta primer mix were used in a second PCR of about 7 to 12 cycles. A single record per CDR3 protein comes from TCRdb applying MiXCR to the 5' RACE reads. The table has roughly 1,300,000 distinct CDR3 sequences, around 59% seen once. Sequencing input: blood. Source of these receptors: a man aged 18 to 35 in good health.

The chain recombines TRBV29-1 with TRBJ2-5; D uncertain. V lost 0 bases to trimming and J lost 4 bases, with 12 bases between them. This CDR3 contains 14 residues. Looked up from germline, CDR1 is SQVTM and CDR2 is ANQGSEA. CDR3 coding DNA: TGCAGCGTTGAAGATGGCAGGTTCGGAGAGACCCAGTACTTC. Its protein is CSVEDGRFGETQYF.

This clonotype was seen a handful of times. V usage is TRBV6-2 or TRBV6-3 and J usage is TRBJ2-7; TRBD2 matches at 8 bases. J gave up 0 bases and V 2 bases, and 3 bases lay outside the gene matches. The germline gives CDR1 MNHEY, CDR2 SVGEGT. The CDR3 loop spans 15 amino acids. CDR3 nucleotides: TGTGCCAGCAGTTACCGGAGCGGGAGCTCCTACGAGCAGTACTTC. Amino acids: CASSYRSGSSYEQYF.

This chain joins TRBV18 and TRBJ2-7; D possibly uses TRBD1 or TRBD2 (5 bases each). CDR3 length equals 13 residues. Trimming took 6 bases from V and 3 from J, leaving 12 bases between them. The germline V gene has CDR1 KGHSH and CDR2 LQKENI. The CDR3 spells CASSVGDGYEQYF. The DNA of the CDR3 is TGTGCCAGCTCCGTAGGGGACGGCTACGAGCAGTACTTC.

The CDR3 region is CASSHQTGAIVRANVLTF. DNA of the CDR3: TGCGCCAGCAGCCATCAGACAGGGGCGATCGTTCGGGCCAACGTCCTGACTTTC. The rearrangement uses TRBV4-3 and TRBJ2-6; 8 bases agree with TRBD1. The CDR3 totals 18 residues. V lost 3 bases to trimming and J lost 5 bases; unmatched junction nucleotides: 12. Looked up from germline, CDR1 is LGHNA and CDR2 is YSLEER.

The chain links TRBV7-9 to TRBJ2-1; 11 bases agree with TRBD2. Germline V lookup: CDR1 SEHNR, CDR2 FQNEAQ (reference sequence). The CDR3 is 16 amino acids. V dropped 4 bases and J dropped 5; count of bases not matched to a gene: 7. The CDR3 DNA follows: TGTGCCAGCAGCTCATTTGGACTAGCGGGTAACAATGAGCAGTTCTTC. Residues: CASSSFGLAGNNEQFF.

J is TRBJ2-3 and V is TRBV7-2; D perhaps matches TRBD2 (7 bases). Germline assignment: CDR1 SGHTA and CDR2 FQGNSA. The V end was cut by 3 bases, the J end by 2 bases, with 12 bases between. The CDR3 runs to 15 residues. DNA of the CDR3: TGTGCCAGCAGCTTCGGGGGGCCAGACACAGATACGCAGTATTTT. Protein sequence: CASSFGGPDTDTQYF.

The rearrangement links TRBV6-5 to TRBJ1-3; TRBD1 agrees at 7 bases. The CDR3 has 15 amino acids. Germline CDR1 and CDR2: MNHEY and SVGAGI. Unmatched junction bases numbered 9, after V lost 6 bases and J lost 4 bases. The CDR3 region has the DNA TGTGCCAGCAGCCCCGAGGGGGCATCAGGAAACACCATATATTTT. This sequence encodes CASSPEGASGNTIYF.

The chain uses TRBV4-2 and TRBJ1-1, with D perhaps TRBD1 (5 bases). Germline CDR1 reads LGHNA; CDR2 reads YNFKEQ. The CDR3 runs 14 residues. Between the trimmed V and J ends, which lost 1 base and 3 bases, there was a span of 9 bases. The CDR3 DNA follows: TGTGCCAGCAGCCAAGGTGTGGGGGACACTGAAGCTTTCTTT. Its translation is CASSQGVGDTEAFF.

The chain combines TRBV27 with TRBJ2-7; no clear D. In germline, CDR1 is MNHEY, CDR2 SMNVEV (reference sequence). CDR3 length: 13 residues. Trimming stripped 11 bases from V and 3 bases from J, with 17 bases between. The chain's CDR3 is CAGNHKVGYEQYF. In DNA, the CDR3 is TGTGCCGGGAATCACAAGGTGGGCTACGAGCAGTACTTC.

The CDR3 loop is CASSLDRELNSYEQYF. CDR3 nucleotide sequence: TGTGCCAGCAGCTTAGACAGGGAACTAAACTCCTACGAGCAGTACTTC. The J gene is TRBJ2-7, the V gene TRBV7-2; TRBD1 might be the D (6 bases). With 1 base removed from V and 0 bases from J, the gap between germline ends came to 13 bases. Germline CDR1 and CDR2: SGHTA and FQGNSA. The CDR3 contains 16 residues.

The chain joins TRBV6-1 to TRBJ2-5; 16 positions agree with TRBD2. From germline, CDR1 is MNHNS and CDR2 SASEGT. The trim removed 5 bases at V and 4 bases at J, leaving 7 bases unmatched. CDR3 length: 17 amino acids. CDR3 loop: CASSPLGLAGGGETQYF. In DNA, the CDR3 is TGTGCCAGCAGTCCTTTGGGACTAGCGGGAGGGGGAGAGACCCAGTACTTC.

This chain connects TRBV28 to TRBJ2-1, with D tentatively TRBD1 (6 bases). Germline assignment: CDR1 MDHEN and CDR2 SYDVKM. This CDR3 region has 12 residues. V was trimmed by 6 bases and J by 5 bases, leaving 8 bases between them. The CDR3 nucleotides read TGTGCCAGCAGCAGGGGCCACAATGAGCAGTTCTTC. It encodes CASSRGHNEQFF. Drawing the rest from reference TRBV28 and TRBJ2-1, the complete variable domain is DVKVTQSSRYLVKRTGEKVFLECVQDMDHENMFWYRQDPGLGLRLIYFSYDVKMKEKGDIPEGYSVSREKKERFSLILESASTNQTSMYLCASSRGHNEQFFGPGTRLTVL.

The chain has TRBV12-3 or TRBV12-4 and TRBJ2-3, with D possibly TRBD2 on 5 matching bases. The CDR3 runs 14 residues. Trimming pared 0 bases from V and 5 bases from J, leaving 9 bases between. CDR3 bases: TGTGCCAGCAGTTTAGCGGGAGAGGGAGATACGCAGTATTTT. It codes for CASSLAGEGDTQYF.

V and J are TRBV4-1 and TRBJ2-7, with 8 bases identical to TRBD1. The germline CDR1 and CDR2 sequences are MGHRA and YSYEKL. Trimming removed 1 base from V and 4 bases from J; junction bases left unmatched: 12. The CDR3 runs 17 residues. CDR3 bases: TGCGCCAGCAGCCAAGCGCCCCCGGACAGGGTTATGTACGAGCAGTACTTC. Translation gives CASSQAPPDRVMYEQYF.

V and J are TRBV6-2 or TRBV6-3 and TRBJ1-5, with 7 bases aligning to TRBD1. CDR3 length: 15 amino acids. The ends lost 11 bases at V and 0 bases at J; junction bases unmatched: 10. Germline lookup yields CDR1 MNHEY and CDR2 SVGEGT. In DNA form, the CDR3 reads TGTGCCGGCGCCACAGGGGAATATAGCAATCAGCCCCAGCATTTT. Amino acid sequence: CAGATGEYSNQPQHF.